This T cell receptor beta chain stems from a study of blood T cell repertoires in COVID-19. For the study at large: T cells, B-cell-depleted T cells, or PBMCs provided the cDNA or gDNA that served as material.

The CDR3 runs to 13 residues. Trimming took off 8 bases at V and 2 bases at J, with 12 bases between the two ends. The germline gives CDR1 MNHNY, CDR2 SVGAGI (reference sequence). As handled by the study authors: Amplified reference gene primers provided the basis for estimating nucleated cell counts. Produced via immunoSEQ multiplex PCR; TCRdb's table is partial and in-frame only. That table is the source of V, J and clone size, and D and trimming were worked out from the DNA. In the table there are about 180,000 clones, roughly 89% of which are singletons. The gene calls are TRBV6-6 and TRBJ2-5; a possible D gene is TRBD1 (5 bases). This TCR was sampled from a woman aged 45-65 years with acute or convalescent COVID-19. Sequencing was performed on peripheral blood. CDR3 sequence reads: CASHRSVQETQYF. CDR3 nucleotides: TGTGCCAGCCACAGGAGCGTTCAAGAGACCCAGTACTTC.